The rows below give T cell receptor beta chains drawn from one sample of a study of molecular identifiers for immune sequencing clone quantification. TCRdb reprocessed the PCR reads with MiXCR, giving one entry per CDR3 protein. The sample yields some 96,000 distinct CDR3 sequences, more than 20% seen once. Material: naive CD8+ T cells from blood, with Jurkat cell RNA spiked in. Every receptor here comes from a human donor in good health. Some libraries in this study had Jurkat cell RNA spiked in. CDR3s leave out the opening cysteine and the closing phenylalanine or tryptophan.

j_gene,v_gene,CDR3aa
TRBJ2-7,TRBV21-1,ASGKMLTGTGGDELY
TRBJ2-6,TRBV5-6,ASGRGRLRANVLT
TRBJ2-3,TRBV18,ATTIGAAITDTQY
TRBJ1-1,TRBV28,ASSWGGGRTEAF
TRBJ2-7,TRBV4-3,ASSQDWQASYEQY
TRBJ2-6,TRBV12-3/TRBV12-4,ASSLYGSGANVLT
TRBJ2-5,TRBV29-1,SVGGQETQY
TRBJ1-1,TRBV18,ASSPLDRGRSTEAF
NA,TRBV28,ACSLAWGSTDTQH
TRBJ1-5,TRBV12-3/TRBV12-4,ASRTGGWPQH
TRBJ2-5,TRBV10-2,ASRGTSGDGAQY
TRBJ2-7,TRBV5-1,ASSQTVLAGGPYEQY
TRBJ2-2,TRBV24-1,ATSSQGTGELF
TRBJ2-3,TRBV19,ASNPGASGDTQY
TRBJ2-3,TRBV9,ASSVDPGLALSTDTQY
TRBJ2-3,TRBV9,ASSEALRGYTQY
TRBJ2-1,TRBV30,AWKSYVYNEQF
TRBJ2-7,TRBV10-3,AISDPPMTSEGEQY
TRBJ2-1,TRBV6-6,ASSYIPTLDNEQF
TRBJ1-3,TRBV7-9,ASAHGGTGNTIY
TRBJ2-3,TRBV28,ATQGVGRGYGDAQY
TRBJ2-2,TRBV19,ASSDGLAGGDSGELF
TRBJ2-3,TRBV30,AWSSLDPRPPDTQY
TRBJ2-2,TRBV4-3,ASSQEGGPSTGELF
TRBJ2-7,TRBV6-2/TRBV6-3,ASSGGDRDYEQY
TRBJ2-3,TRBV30,AWSVISGPTDTQY
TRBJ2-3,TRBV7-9,ASSMIGTSLTDTQY
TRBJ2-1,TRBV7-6,ASSLAGELIGQF
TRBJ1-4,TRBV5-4,ASSQSGELF
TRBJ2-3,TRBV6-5,ASSYFRGTSTDTQY
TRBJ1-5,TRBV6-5,ASSSTVANQPQH
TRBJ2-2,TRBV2,ASTAHGERGTNTGELF
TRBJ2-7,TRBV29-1,SVEGQTGSYEQY
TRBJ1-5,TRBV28,ASRKRQGASQPQH
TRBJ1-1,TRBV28,ASRTGGGTEAF
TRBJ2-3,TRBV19,AIQGTDTQY
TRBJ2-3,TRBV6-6,ASSYSRTGTSGTKPTDTQY
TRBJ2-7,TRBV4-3,ASSQGLAGTSYEQY
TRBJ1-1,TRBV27,ASSLFMGPNTEAF
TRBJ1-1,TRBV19,ASSIYDQGNTEAF
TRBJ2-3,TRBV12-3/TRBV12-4,ASRLRGDTQY